The present T cell receptor beta chain was sequenced within a study of naive and memory T cell subsets. Whole-study findings and limits: More TCRs at tuberculin sites were read as hypersensitivity T cell infiltration.

The CDR3 runs to 17 residues. Trimming left V 0 bases short and J 0 bases short, with 15 bases between. Per the germline V gene, CDR1 is DFQATT and CDR2 is SNEGSKA (reference sequence). Ligated cDNA underwent four rounds of PCR with nested alpha and beta constant region primers and SP2. Alpha and beta constant region primers primed reverse transcription for blood and skin samples. TCRdb ran MiXCR on the UMI-ligation and nested PCR reads and lists one entry per CDR3 protein. The table has tens of thousands of distinct CDR3 sequences, about 7.4% seen once; the top ten hold 3% to 3.5%. To note about this clonotype: As yet, its antigen is unknown.

This sample's treatment: skin biopsy from PPD injection site in Mantoux-positive individual. An oligonucleotide containing a UMI was ligated to the 3' end of TCR cDNA. Individuals with a positive Mantoux test gave biopsies from PPD-injected skin. The sequencing used skin, collected from a tuberculin skin test site. V usage is TRBV20-1 and J usage is TRBJ2-1; D gene uncertain. This clonotype was obtained from an adult in good health. Here the CDR3 DNA reads TGCAGTGCTAGAGATGGTAAACATACTTACTCCTACAATGAGCAGTTCTTC. This codes for CSARDGKHTYSYNEQFF.